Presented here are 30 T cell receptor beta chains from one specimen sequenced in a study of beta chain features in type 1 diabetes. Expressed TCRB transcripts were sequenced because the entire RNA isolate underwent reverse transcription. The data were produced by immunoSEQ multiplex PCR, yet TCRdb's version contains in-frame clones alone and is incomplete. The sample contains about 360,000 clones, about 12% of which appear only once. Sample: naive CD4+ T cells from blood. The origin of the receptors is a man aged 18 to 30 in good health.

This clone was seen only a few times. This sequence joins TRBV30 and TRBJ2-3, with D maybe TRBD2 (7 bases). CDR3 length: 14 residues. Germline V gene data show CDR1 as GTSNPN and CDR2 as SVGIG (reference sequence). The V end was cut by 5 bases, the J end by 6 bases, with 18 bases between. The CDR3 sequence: CAWGGARGWDTQYF. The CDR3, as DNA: TGTGCCTGGGGGGGGGCACGGGGCTGGGATACGCAGTATTTT.

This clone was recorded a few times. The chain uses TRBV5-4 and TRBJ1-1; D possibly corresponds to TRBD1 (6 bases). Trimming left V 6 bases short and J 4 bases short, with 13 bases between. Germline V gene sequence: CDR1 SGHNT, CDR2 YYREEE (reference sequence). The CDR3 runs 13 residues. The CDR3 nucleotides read TGTGCCAGCACCAGCCTGGGGGCCACTGAAGCTTTCTTT. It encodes CASTSLGATEAFF. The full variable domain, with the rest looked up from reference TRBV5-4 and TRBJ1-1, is ETGVTQSPTHLIKTRGQQVTLRCSSQSGHNTVSWYQQALGQGPQFIFQYYREEENGRGNFPPRFSGLQFPNYSSELNVNALELDDSALYLCASTSLGATEAFFGQGTRLTVV.

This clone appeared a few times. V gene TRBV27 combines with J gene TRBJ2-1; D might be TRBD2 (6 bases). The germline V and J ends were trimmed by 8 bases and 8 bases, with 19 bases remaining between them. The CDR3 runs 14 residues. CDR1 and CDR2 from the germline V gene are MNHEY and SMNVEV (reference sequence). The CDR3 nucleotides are TGTGCCAGCTCACTAACCCCGGGAGTCCATGAGCAGTTCTTC. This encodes CASSLTPGVHEQFF.

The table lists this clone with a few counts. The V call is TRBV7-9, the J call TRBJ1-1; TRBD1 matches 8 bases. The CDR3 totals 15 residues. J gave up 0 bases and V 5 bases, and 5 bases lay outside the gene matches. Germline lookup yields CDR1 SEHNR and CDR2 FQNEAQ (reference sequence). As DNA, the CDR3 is TGTGCCAGCAGCCGGGACAGGTGGATGAACACTGAAGCTTTCTTT. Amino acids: CASSRDRWMNTEAFF.

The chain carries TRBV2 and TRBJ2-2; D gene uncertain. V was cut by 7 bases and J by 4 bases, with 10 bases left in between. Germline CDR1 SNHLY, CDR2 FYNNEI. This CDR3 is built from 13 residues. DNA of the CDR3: TGTGCCAGCACCAATTTGTTCACCGGGGAGCTGTTTTTT. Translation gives CASTNLFTGELFF.

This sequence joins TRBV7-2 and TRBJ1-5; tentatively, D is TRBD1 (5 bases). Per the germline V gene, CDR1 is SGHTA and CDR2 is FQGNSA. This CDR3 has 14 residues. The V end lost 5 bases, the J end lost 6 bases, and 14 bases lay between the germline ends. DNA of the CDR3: TGTGCCAGCAGCGCTCCGGGGGTGAGTCAGCCCCAGCATTTT. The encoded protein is CASSAPGVSQPQHF.

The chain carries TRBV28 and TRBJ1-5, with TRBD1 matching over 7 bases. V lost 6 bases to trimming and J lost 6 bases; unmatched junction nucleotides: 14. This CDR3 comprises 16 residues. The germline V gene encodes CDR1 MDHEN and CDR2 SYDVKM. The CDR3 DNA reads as TGTGCCAGCAGGAGGATCGGACAGGTTATTCTTCAGCCCCAGCATTTT. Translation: CASRRIGQVILQPQHF.

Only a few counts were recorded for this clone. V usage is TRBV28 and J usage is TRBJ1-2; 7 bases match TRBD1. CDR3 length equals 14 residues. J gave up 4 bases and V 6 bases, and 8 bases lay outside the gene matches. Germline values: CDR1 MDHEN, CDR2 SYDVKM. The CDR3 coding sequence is TGTGCCAGCAGGATAGTAGGGGGCTCCTATGGCTACACCTTC. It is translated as CASRIVGGSYGYTF.

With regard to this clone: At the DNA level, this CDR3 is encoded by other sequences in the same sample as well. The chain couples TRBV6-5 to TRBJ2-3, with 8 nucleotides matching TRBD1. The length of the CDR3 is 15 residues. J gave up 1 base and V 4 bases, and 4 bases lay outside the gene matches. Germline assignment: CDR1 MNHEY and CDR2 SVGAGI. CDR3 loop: CASSSPGQGTDTQYF. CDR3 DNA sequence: TGTGCCAGCAGTTCCCCGGGACAGGGCACAGATACGCAGTATTTT.

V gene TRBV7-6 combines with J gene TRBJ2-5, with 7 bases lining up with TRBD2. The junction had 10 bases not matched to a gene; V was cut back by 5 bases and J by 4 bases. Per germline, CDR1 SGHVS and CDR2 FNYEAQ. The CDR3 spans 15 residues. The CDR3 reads CASSRIWGGGETQYF. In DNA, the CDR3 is TGTGCCAGCAGCCGGATCTGGGGGGGAGGAGAGACCCAGTACTTC.

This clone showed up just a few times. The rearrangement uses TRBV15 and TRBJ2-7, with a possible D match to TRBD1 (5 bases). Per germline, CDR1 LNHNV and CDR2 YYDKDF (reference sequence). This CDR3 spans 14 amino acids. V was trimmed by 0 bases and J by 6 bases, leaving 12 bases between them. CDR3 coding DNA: TGTGCCACCAGCAGAGATTATTCAGGGATCGAGCAGTACTTC. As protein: CATSRDYSGIEQYF. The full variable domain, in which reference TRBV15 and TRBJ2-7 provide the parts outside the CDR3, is DAMVIQNPRYQVTQFGKPVTLSCSQTLNHNVMYWYQQKSSQAPKLLFHYYDKDFNNEADTPDNFQSRRPNTSFCFLDIRSPGLGDTAMYLCATSRDYSGIEQYFGPGTRLTVT.

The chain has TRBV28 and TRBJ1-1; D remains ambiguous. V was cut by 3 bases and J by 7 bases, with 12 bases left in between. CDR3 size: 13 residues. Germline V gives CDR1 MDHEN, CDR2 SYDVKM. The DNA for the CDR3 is TGTGCCAGCAGTTTTTCGAGTTGGAGTGAAGCTTTCTTT. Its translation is CASSFSSWSEAFF.

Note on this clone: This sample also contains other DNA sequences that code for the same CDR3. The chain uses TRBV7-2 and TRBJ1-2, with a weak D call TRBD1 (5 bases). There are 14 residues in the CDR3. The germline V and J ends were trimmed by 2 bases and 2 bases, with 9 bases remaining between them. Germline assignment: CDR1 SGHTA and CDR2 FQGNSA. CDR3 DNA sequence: TGTGCCAGCAGCTTATCCCGGGGGAACTATGGCTACACCTTC. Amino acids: CASSLSRGNYGYTF.

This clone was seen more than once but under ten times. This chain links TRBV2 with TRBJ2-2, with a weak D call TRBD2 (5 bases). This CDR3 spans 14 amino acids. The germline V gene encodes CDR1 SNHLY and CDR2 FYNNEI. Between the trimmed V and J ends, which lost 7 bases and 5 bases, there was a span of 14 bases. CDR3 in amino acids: CASTRGSRTGELFF. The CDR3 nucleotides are TGTGCCAGCACTAGAGGGAGCAGGACCGGGGAGCTGTTTTTT.

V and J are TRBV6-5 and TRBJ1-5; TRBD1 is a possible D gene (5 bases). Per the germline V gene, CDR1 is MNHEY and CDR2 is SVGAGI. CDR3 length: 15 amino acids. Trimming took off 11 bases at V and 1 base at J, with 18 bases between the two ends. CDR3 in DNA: TGTGCCGTAGCACGACGGCGGGGGAGCAATCAGCCCCAGCATTTT. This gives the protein CAVARRRGSNQPQHF.

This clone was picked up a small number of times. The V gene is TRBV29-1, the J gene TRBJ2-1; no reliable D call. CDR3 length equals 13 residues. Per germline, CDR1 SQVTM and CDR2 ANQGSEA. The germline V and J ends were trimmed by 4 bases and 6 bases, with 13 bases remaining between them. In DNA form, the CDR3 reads TGCAGCGTTGTAAGGCTAGAATTCAATGAGCAGTTCTTC. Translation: CSVVRLEFNEQFF.

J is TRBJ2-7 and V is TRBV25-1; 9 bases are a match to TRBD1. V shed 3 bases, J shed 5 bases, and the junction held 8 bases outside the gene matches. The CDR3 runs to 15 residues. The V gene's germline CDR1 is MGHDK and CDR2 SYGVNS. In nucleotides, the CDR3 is TGTGCCAGCAGTGAGGTTGGGACAGGGATACACGAGCAGTACTTC. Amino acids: CASSEVGTGIHEQYF.

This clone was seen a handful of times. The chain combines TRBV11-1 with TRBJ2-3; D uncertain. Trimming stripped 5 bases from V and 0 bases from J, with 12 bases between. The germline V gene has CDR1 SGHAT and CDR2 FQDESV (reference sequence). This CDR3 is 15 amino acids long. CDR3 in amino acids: CASSHPEDSTDTQYF. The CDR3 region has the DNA TGTGCCAGCAGCCACCCTGAGGATAGCACAGATACGCAGTATTTT.

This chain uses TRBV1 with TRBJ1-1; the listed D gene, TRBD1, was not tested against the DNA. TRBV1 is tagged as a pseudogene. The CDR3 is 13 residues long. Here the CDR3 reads CTSSQGRNTEAFF. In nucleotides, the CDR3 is TGCACCAGCAGCCAAGGCAGAAACACTGAAGCTTTCTTT.

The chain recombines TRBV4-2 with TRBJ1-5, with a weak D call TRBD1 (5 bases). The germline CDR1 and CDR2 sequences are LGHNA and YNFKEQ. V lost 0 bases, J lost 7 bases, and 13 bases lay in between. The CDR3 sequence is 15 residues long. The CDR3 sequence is CASSQEWQGGQPQHF. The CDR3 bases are TGTGCCAGCAGCCAAGAATGGCAGGGCGGCCAGCCCCAGCATTTT.

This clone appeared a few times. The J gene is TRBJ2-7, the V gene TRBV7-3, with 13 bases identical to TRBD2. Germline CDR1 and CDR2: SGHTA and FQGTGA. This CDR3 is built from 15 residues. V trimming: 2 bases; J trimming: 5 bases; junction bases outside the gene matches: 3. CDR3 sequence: CASSLGGTSGNEQYF. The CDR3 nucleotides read TGTGCCAGCAGCTTAGGTGGGACTAGCGGGAACGAGCAGTACTTC.

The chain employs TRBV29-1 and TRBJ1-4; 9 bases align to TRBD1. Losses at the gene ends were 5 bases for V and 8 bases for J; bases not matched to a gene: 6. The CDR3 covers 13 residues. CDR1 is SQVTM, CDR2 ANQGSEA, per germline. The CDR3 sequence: CSVTWTGVEKLFF. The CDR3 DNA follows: TGCAGCGTTACGTGGACAGGGGTCGAAAAACTGTTTTTT.

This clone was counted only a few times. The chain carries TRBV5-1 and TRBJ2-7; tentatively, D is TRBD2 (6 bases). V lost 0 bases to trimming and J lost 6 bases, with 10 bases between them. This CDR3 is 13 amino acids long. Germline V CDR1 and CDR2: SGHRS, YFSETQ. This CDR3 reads CASSLGSGSEQYF. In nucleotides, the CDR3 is TGCGCCAGCAGCTTGGGGTCCGGGAGCGAGCAGTACTTC.

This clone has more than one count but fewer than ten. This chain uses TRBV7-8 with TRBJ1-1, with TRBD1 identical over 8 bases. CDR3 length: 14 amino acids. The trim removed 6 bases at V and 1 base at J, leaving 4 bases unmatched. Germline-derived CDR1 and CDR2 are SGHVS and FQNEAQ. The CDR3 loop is CASRGGQANTEAFF. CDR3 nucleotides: TGTGCCAGCAGGGGGGGACAGGCGAACACTGAAGCTTTCTTT.

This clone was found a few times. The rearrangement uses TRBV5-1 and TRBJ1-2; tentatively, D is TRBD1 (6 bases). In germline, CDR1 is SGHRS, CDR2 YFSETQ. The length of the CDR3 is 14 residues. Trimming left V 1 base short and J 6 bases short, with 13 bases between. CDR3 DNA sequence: TGCGCCAGCAGCTTGTACAGGGAAGGTGATGGCTACACCTTC. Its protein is CASSLYREGDGYTF. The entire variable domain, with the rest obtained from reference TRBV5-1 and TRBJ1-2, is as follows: KAGVTQTPRYLIKTRGQQVTLSCSPISGHRSVSWYQQTPGQGLQFLFEYFSETQRNKGNFPGRFSGRQFSNSRSEMNVSTLELGDSALYLCASSLYREGDGYTFGSGTRLTVV.

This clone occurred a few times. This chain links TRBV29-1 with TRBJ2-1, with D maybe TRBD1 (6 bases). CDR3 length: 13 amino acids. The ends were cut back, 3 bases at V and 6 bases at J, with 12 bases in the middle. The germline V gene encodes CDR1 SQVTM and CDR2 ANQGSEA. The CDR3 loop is CSVDWGPGNEQFF. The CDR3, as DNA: TGCAGCGTTGATTGGGGGCCAGGCAATGAGCAGTTCTTC.

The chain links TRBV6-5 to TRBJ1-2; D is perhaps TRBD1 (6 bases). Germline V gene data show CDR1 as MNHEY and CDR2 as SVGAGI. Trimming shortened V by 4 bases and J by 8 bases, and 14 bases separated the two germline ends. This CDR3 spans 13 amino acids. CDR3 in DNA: TGTGCCAGCAGTTCCTCCAGGGGTTGGGGCTACACCTTC. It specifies CASSSSRGWGYTF.

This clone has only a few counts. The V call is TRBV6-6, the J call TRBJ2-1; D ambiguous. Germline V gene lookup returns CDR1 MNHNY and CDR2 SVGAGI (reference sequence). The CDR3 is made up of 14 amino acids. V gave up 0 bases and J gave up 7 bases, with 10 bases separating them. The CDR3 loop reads CASSYSLAPNEQFF. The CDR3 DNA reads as TGTGCCAGCAGTTACTCTCTCGCGCCGAATGAGCAGTTCTTC.

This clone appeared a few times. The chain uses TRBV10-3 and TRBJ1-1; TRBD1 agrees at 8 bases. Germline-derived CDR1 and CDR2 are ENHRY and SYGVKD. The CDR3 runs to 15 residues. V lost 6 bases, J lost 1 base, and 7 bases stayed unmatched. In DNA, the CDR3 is TGTGCCATCAGAAAGACAGGGGTCAGGAACACTGAAGCTTTCTTT. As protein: CAIRKTGVRNTEAFF.

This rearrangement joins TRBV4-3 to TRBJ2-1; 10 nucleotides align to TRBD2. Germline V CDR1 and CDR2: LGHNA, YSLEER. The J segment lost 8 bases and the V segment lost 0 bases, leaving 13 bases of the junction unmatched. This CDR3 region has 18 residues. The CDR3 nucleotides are TGCGCCAGCAGCCAAGATCCTTTGGCTAGCGGGAGAAACTATGAGCAGTTCTTC. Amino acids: CASSQDPLASGRNYEQFF.